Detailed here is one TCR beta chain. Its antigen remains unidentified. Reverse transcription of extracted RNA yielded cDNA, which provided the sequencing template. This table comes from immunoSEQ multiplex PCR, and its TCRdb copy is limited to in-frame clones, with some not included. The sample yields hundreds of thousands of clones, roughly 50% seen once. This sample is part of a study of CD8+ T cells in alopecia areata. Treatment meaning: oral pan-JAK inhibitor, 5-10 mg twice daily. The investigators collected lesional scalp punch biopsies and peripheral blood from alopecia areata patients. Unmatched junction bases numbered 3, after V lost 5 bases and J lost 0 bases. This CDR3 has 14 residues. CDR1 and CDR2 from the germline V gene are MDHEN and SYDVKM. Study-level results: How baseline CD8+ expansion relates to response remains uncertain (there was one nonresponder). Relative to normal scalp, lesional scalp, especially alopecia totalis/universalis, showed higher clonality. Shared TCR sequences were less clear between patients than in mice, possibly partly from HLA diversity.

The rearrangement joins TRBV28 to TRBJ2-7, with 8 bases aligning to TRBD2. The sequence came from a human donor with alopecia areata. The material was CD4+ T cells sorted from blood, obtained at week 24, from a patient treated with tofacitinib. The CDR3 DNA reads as TGTGCCAGCAGTGCGGGGGGCGTCTCCTACGAGCAGTACTTC. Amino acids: CASSAGGVSYEQYF.